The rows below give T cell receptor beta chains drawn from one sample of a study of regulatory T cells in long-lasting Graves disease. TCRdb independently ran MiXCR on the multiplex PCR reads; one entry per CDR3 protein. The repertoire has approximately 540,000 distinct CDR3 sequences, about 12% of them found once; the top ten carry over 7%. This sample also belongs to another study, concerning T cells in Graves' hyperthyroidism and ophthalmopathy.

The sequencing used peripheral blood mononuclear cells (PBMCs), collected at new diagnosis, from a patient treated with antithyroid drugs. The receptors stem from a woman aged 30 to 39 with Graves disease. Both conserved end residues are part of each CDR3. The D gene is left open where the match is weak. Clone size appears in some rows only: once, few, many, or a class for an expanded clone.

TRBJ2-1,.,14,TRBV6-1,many,CASREFTSYNEQFF,TGTGCCAGCAGGGAGTTTACCTCCTACAATGAGCAGTTCTTC
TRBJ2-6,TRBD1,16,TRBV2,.,CASSEGQGAGANVLTF,TGTGCCAGCAGTGAGGGTCAGGGGGCTGGGGCCAACGTCCTGACTTTC
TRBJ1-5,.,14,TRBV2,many,CASSPAYQDQPQHF,TGTGCCAGCAGTCCCGCTTATCAAGATCAGCCCCAGCATTTT
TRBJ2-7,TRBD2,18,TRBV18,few,CASSPLPRTSGMIVEQYF,TGTGCCAGCTCACCACTTCCTAGAACTAGCGGGATGATAGTCGAGCAGTACTTC
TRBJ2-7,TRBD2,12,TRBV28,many,CASTIAGSEQYF,TGTGCCAGCACGATAGCGGGTAGCGAGCAGTACTTC
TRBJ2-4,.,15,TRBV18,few,CASSPRGISKNIQYF,TGTGCCAGCTCACCGCGGGGCATATCCAAAAACATTCAGTACTTC
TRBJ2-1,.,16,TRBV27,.,CASSFSGEWSYNEQFF,TGTGCCAGCAGTTTTAGCGGAGAATGGTCCTACAATGAGCAGTTCTTC
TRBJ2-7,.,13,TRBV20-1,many,CSASPGDSYEQYF,TGCAGTGCTAGTCCAGGCGACTCCTACGAGCAGTACTTC
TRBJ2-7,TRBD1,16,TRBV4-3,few,CASSPQQGAVIDEQYF,TGCGCCAGCAGCCCACAACAGGGGGCAGTTATCGACGAGCAGTACTTC
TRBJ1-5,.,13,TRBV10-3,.,CAISERENQPQHF,TGTGCCATCAGTGAGAGAGAAAATCAGCCCCAGCATTTT
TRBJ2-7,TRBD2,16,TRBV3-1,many,CASSQAVLAGAYEQYF,TGTGCCAGCAGCCAAGCGGTGCTAGCGGGAGCCTACGAGCAGTACTTC
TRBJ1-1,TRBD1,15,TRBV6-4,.,CASRELTGFYTEAFF,TGTGCCAGCAGGGAATTGACAGGGTTCTACACTGAAGCTTTCTTT
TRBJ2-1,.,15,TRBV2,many,CASSSSSNSYNEQFF,TGTGCCAGCAGTTCTAGCTCAAACTCCTACAATGAGCAGTTCTTC
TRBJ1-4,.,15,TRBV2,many,CASSRDGATNEKLFF,TGTGCCAGCAGTCGGGACGGTGCAACTAATGAAAAACTGTTTTTT
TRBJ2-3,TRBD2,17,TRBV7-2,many,CASSFHGTSGDRGTQYF,TGTGCCAGCAGCTTCCACGGGACTAGCGGAGACCGGGGTACGCAGTATTTT
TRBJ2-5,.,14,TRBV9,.,CASSVDGFQETQYF,TGTGCCAGCAGCGTAGACGGCTTCCAAGAGACCCAGTACTTC
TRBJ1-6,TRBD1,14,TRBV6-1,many,CASSAGTGHSPLHF,TGTGCCAGCAGTGCCGGGACAGGTCATTCACCCCTCCACTTT
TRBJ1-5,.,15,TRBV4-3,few,CASSQETNRNQPQHF,TGCGCCAGCAGCCAAGAGACTAACCGTAATCAGCCCCAGCATTTT
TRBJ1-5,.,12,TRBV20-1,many,CSASQGNQPQHF,TGCAGTGCTTCCCAGGGCAATCAGCCCCAGCATTTT
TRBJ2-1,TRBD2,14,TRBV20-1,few,CSARDWTSPGEQFF,TGCAGTGCTAGAGATTGGACTAGCCCCGGGGAGCAGTTCTTC
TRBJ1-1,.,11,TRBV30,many,CASNWNTEAFF,TGTGCCAGCAATTGGAACACTGAAGCTTTCTTT
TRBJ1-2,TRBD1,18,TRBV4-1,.,CASSQGTGTAASYYGYTF,TGCGCCAGCAGCCAAGGAACGGGGACAGCCGCCTCCTACTATGGCTACACCTTC
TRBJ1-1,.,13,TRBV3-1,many,CASSQNGIGEAFF,TGTGCCAGCAGCCAAAATGGGATCGGTGAAGCTTTCTTT
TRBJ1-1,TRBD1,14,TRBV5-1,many,CASSLDRANTEAFF,TGTGCCAGCAGCCTCGACAGGGCAAACACTGAAGCTTTCTTT
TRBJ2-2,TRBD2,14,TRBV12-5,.,CARAGGPDTGELFF,TGTGCTAGAGCGGGAGGGCCGGACACCGGGGAGCTGTTTTTT
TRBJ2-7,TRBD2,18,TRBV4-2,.,CASSPAGLAGGVPPAPVF,TGTGCCAGCAGCCCCGCCGGACTAGCGGGAGGGGTTCCCCCGGCGCCCGTCTTC
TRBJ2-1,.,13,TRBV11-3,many,CASSLAQYNEQFF,TGTGCCAGCAGCTTGGCACAGTACAATGAGCAGTTCTTC
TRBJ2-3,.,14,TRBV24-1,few,CATSARTGTDTQYF,TGTGCCACCAGTGCCCGGACGGGAACAGATACGCAGTATTTT
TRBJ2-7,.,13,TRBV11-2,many,CASSDSSSYEQYF,TGTGCCAGCAGCGACAGTAGCTCCTACGAGCAGTACTTC
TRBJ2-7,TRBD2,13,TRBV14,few,CASKAGDNHEQYF,TGTGCCAGCAAAGCGGGAGACAACCACGAGCAGTACTTC
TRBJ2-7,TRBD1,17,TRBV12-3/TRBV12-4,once,CASSLLPPGQGYYEQYF,TGTGCCAGCAGTTTGCTCCCACCGGGACAGGGATACTACGAGCAGTACTTC
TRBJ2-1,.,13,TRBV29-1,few,CSGGPQSYNEQFF,TGCAGCGGGGGCCCACAATCCTACAATGAGCAGTTCTTC
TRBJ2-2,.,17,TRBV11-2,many,CASSLDQRLANTGELFF,TGTGCCAGCAGCTTAGATCAGAGACTAGCGAACACCGGGGAGCTGTTTTTT
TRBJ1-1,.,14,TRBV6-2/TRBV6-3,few,CASTEGRATTEAFF,TGTGCCAGCACGGAGGGCAGGGCGACCACTGAAGCTTTCTTT
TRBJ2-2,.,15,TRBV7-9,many,CASSLLRSNTGELFF,TGTGCCAGCAGCTTACTCCGTTCGAACACCGGGGAGCTGTTTTTT
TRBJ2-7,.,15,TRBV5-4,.,CASSYRDGGPYEQYF,TGTGCCAGCAGCTACCGGGACGGTGGCCCCTACGAGCAGTACTTC
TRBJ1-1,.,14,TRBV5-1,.,CASSVYRVNTEAFF,TGCGCCAGCAGCGTTTACAGGGTAAACACTGAAGCTTTCTTT
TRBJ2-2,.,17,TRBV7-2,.,CASSLRGGGMNTGELFF,TGTGCCAGCAGCTTAAGGGGGGGCGGGATGAACACCGGGGAGCTGTTTTTT
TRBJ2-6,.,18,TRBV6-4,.,CASSYSSGGRSGANVLTF,TGTGCCAGCAGTTACTCGAGTGGGGGCCGGTCTGGGGCCAACGTCCTGACTTTC
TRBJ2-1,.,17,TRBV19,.,CASSSIKATSSYNEQFF,TGTGCCAGTAGTTCAATAAAAGCGACCAGCTCCTACAATGAGCAGTTCTTC
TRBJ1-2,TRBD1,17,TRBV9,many,CASSQATGGQANYGYTF,TGTGCCAGCAGCCAAGCGACAGGGGGCCAAGCTAACTATGGCTACACCTTC
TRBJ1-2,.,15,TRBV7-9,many,CASSLGGALDYGYTF,TGTGCCAGCAGCTTAGGAGGGGCGTTAGACTATGGCTACACCTTC
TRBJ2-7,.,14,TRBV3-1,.,CASSRGGAIYEQYF,TGTGCCAGCAGCCGTGGGGGTGCCATCTACGAGCAGTACTTC
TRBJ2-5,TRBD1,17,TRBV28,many,CASSSSRTGGAFETQYF,TGTGCCAGCAGTTCTTCCCGGACAGGGGGCGCTTTCGAGACCCAGTACTTC
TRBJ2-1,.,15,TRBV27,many,CASTSLAKGDNEQFF,TGTGCCAGCACATCTTTGGCTAAGGGAGACAATGAGCAGTTCTTC
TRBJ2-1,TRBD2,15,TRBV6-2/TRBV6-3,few,CASSHSGRGHNEQFF,TGTGCCAGCAGCCATAGCGGGAGAGGGCACAATGAGCAGTTCTTC
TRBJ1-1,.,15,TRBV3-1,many,CASSQEPLWGTEAFF,TGTGCCAGCAGCCAAGAGCCACTCTGGGGCACTGAAGCTTTCTTT
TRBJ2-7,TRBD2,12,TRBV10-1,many,CARLAGGLMQYF,TGCGCCAGACTAGCGGGAGGGCTCATGCAGTACTTC
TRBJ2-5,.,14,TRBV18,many,CASSPPSLQETQYF,TGTGCCAGCTCACCACCTTCGCTTCAAGAGACCCAGTACTTC
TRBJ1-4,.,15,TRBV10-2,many,CASNTRLATNEKLFF,TGCGCCAGCAACACCCGCCTTGCAACTAATGAAAAACTGTTTTTT
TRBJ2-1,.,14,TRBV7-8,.,CASSLTLEDNEQFF,TGTGCCAGCAGCTTAACACTAGAGGACAATGAGCAGTTCTTC
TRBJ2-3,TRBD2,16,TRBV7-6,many,CASSSLAGAVTDTQYF,TGTGCCAGCAGCTCTCTAGCGGGAGCAGTAACAGATACGCAGTATTTT
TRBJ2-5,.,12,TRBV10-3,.,CAISVRGETQYF,TGTGCCATCAGTGTCCGGGGTGAGACCCAGTACTTC
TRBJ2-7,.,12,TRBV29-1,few,CSVEGGAYEQYF,TGCAGCGTTGAAGGGGGAGCCTACGAGCAGTACTTC